The clone carrying this TCR beta chain was seen a few times. Antigen: not known. This sample stems from a study of T-cell memory formation after mild COVID-19. From the 5' RACE reads, TCRdb called clonotypes with MiXCR, one entry per CDR3 protein. Among some 100,000 distinct CDR3 sequences listed, around 10% were seen once. The study, taken as a whole, reports: Contracting CD8+ clones were enriched in EMRA, CD4+ mainly in CM and EM.

This CDR3 spans 17 amino acids. The sequence was collected from a man between 18 and 35 years old who had mild COVID-19 (a few samples of this study predate the infection). Cell type and time point are not known. The sequencing sample was made of PBMCs or a T cell subset sorted from them (not recorded which). The chain combines TRBV21-1 with TRBJ2-7; no DNA check was done on the table's D call, TRBD1. TRBV21-1 corresponds to a pseudogene. CDR3 residues: CASSFADGQGILGEQYF. As DNA, the CDR3 is TGTGCCAGCAGCTTCGCAGATGGACAGGGAATCCTCGGCGAGCAGTACTTC.